The clone carrying this T cell receptor beta chain was observed once. The V gene lost 5 bases and the J gene lost 6 bases, with 15 bases spanning the gap. Per germline, CDR1 SGHTA and CDR2 FQGTGA. The CDR3 spans 14 residues. The data derive from a study of OX40 agonist ivuxolimab in advanced cancers. The protocol was immunoSEQ multiplex PCR, while the TCRdb copy is restricted to in-frame clones and leaves out a portion. The sample has 95,000 or so clones; approximately 85% are singletons. The sample here was CD4+ or CD8+ T cells sorted from blood, taken in a trial of the OX40 agonist ivuxolimab. The chain carries TRBV7-3 and TRBJ2-3; a weak D match, TRBD2 (7 bases). The source is an adult with an advanced solid tumor such as melanoma, head and neck, liver or kidney cancer. The DNA of the CDR3 is TGTGCCAGCAGCCCAGCGGGGAGGGGGGATACGCAGTATTTT. Translating it yields CASSPAGRGDTQYF.